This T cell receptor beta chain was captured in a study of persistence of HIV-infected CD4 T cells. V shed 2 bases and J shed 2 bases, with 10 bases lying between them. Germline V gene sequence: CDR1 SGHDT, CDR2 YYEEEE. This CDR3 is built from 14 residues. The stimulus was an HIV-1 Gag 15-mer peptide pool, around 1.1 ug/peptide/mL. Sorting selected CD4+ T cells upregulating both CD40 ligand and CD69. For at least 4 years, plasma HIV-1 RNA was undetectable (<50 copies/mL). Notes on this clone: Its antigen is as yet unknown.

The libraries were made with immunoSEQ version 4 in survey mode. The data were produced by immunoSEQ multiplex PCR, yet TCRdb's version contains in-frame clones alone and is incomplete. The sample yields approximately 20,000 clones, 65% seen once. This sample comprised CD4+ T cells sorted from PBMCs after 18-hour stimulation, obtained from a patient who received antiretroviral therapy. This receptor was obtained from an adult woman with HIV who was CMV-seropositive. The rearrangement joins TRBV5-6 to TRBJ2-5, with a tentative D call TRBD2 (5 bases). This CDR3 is CASSFGRRQETQYF. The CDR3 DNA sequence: TGTGCCAGCAGCTTTGGCAGGAGGCAAGAGACCCAGTACTTC.